One and the same sample provided the 30 T cell receptor beta chains below, sequenced in a study of blood T cell repertoires in COVID-19. The repertoire was sequenced with immunoSEQ multiplex PCR; TCRdb's copy has only in-frame clones and lacks some. The sample lists hundreds of thousands of clones; approximately 90% were seen once. Sequencing was done on a sample of PBMCs or T cells enriched from blood (not recorded which). These receptors originate from a man aged 30-40 years who had recovered from COVID-19.

This chain links TRBV11-2 with TRBJ2-7, with D perhaps matching TRBD2 (6 bases). V was pared by 4 bases and J by 5 bases, with 18 bases between. Germline CDR1 SGHAT, CDR2 FQNNGV. This CDR3 region has 15 residues. The CDR3 here is CASSSLKRAPNEQYF. The CDR3 DNA is TGTGCCAGCAGCTCGCTTAAGCGGGCGCCGAACGAGCAGTACTTC.

The V gene is TRBV7-8, the J gene TRBJ1-6, with 7 bases fitting TRBD1. Germline trimming cut 1 base from V and 6 bases from J; bases unmatched to any gene: 9. The CDR3 has 17 residues. From germline, CDR1 is SGHVS and CDR2 FQNEAQ. In DNA, the CDR3 is TGTGCCAGCAGCTTAGTAGGTGGAGGGGGCATTAATTCACCCCTCCACTTT. Protein sequence: CASSLVGGGGINSPLHF.

The rearrangement uses TRBV24-1 and TRBJ2-1; D is undetermined. Per germline, CDR1 KGHDR and CDR2 SFDVKD. The CDR3 is made up of 12 amino acids. Trimming shortened V by 5 bases and J by 7 bases, and 8 bases separated the two germline ends. Written as DNA, the CDR3 is TGTGCCACCAGTGGTATAGCTAATGAGCAGTTCTTC. Translation: CATSGIANEQFF.

V usage is TRBV6-5 and J usage is TRBJ2-7; 9 bases are shared with TRBD1. Germline CDR1 is MNHEY and CDR2 is SVGAGI. The junction had 7 bases not matched to a gene; V was cut back by 6 bases and J by 4 bases. The CDR3 is made up of 14 amino acids. The CDR3 DNA follows: TGTGCCAGCAGCTCAACAGGGGGCCGGTACGAGCAGTACTTC. It codes for CASSSTGGRYEQYF.

The rearrangement uses TRBV30 and TRBJ2-5; the match to TRBD1 covers 8 bases. CDR3 length equals 15 residues. Germline V CDR1 and CDR2: GTSNPN, SVGIG (reference sequence). Trimming took 2 bases from V and 2 from J; bases not matched to a gene: 7. The CDR3 bases are TGTGCCTGGAGTAAAGGGACAGGCCCTCAAGAGACCCAGTACTTC. This encodes CAWSKGTGPQETQYF.

The gene calls are TRBV5-5 and TRBJ2-1, with D possibly TRBD2 on 7 matching bases. The CDR3 loop spans 16 amino acids. V was shortened by 2 bases and J by 3 bases, with 15 bases between the two germline ends. CDR1 and CDR2 from the germline V gene are SGHKS and YYEKEE (reference sequence). CDR3 DNA: TGTGCCAGCAGCTTAAGGGGGAGGGCCATCTACAATGAGCAGTTCTTC. Protein sequence: CASSLRGRAIYNEQFF.

The chain combines TRBV6-2 or TRBV6-3 with TRBJ1-1; 7 nucleotides agree with TRBD1. The V gene end was trimmed by 5 bases and the J gene end by 2 bases; junction bases not matched to a gene: 5. Germline lookup yields CDR1 MNHEY and CDR2 SVGEGT. The length of the CDR3 is 14 residues. This CDR3 reads CASSLRDRNTEAFF. Written as DNA, the CDR3 is TGTGCCAGCAGTCTCCGGGACAGAAACACTGAAGCTTTCTTT.

The J gene is TRBJ1-1, the V gene TRBV24-1; D possibly corresponds to TRBD1 (6 bases). This CDR3 contains 12 residues. CDR1 and CDR2 (germline): KGHDR, SFDVKD. The ends were cut back, 5 bases at V and 9 bases at J, with 12 bases in the middle. The CDR3 loop is CATSAETGKAFF. For the CDR3, the DNA is TGTGCCACCAGTGCCGAAACAGGGAAAGCTTTCTTT.

CDR3 amino acids: CASSRTKTGLTGELFF. CDR3 bases: TGTGCCAGCAGCCGAACCAAGACAGGGCTCACCGGGGAGCTGTTTTTT. This rearrangement joins TRBV5-6 to TRBJ2-2; 7 bases align to TRBD1. Germline-derived CDR1 and CDR2 are SGHDT and YYEEEE. The trim removed 4 bases at V and 4 bases at J, leaving 10 bases unmatched. This CDR3 region has 16 residues.

This sequence joins TRBV3-1 (or the pseudogene TRBV3-2) and TRBJ2-7; D may be TRBD2 (5 bases). CDR1 is LGHDT, CDR2 YNNKEL, per germline (reference sequence). The length of the CDR3 is 12 residues. Trimming removed 1 base from V and 6 bases from J, with 7 bases in between. CDR3 in DNA: TGTGCCAGCAGCCAAGGGGAGATCGAGCAGTACTTC. This gives the protein CASSQGEIEQYF.

J is TRBJ1-5 and V is TRBV18, with 10 bases fitting TRBD1. The CDR3 totals 15 residues. V dropped 6 bases and J dropped 3; count of bases not matched to a gene: 5. Germline lookup yields CDR1 KGHSH and CDR2 LQKENI. For the CDR3, the DNA is TGTGCCAGCTCTCCCGGGACAGGGGTCAATCAGCCCCAGCATTTT. As protein: CASSPGTGVNQPQHF.

This chain joins TRBV19 and TRBJ2-3, with a tentative D call TRBD1 (5 bases). V was shortened by 4 bases and J by 0 bases, with 11 bases between the two germline ends. CDR3 length equals 15 residues. Germline lookup yields CDR1 LNHDA and CDR2 SQIVND (reference sequence). Here the CDR3 reads CASSTPTESTDTQYF. In DNA, the CDR3 is TGTGCCAGTAGTACCCCGACAGAGAGCACAGATACGCAGTATTTT.

This clone has just one count. CDR3 loop: CASSQGAGGVAGYTF. The CDR3 DNA sequence: TGTGCCAGCAGCCAAGGCGCAGGGGGCGTTGCTGGCTACACCTTC. The chain recombines TRBV3-1 (or the pseudogene TRBV3-2) with TRBJ1-2; 8 nucleotides line up with TRBD1. Germline V CDR1 and CDR2: LGHDT, YNNKEL (reference sequence). Germline trimming cut 1 base from V and 7 bases from J; bases unmatched to any gene: 8. The CDR3 runs 15 residues.

The V gene is TRBV28, the J gene TRBJ1-3, with TRBD1 matching over 7 bases. CDR3 length equals 13 residues. Germline CDR1 MDHEN, CDR2 SYDVKM. The trim removed 7 bases at V and 8 bases at J, leaving 8 bases unmatched. DNA of the CDR3: TGTGCCAGCACCTTAGGGGGCGCAGACACCATATATTTT. This translates into CASTLGGADTIYF.

The CDR3 nucleotides read TGTGCCAGCAGCTCCAGGACAGGGGCTTACTCTGGGGCCAACGTCCTGACTTTC. Translated: CASSSRTGAYSGANVLTF. The chain couples TRBV16 to TRBJ2-6; the match to TRBD1 covers 9 bases. CDR3 length: 18 amino acids. The germline V gene encodes CDR1 KGHSY and CDR2 FQNENV. Trimming at V came to 5 bases and at J to 0 bases, leaving 8 bases not matched to a gene.

V is TRBV28 and J is TRBJ1-5; D is possibly TRBD1 (6 bases). V lost 6 bases and J lost 1, with 16 bases in between. The CDR3 is 16 residues long. Germline V CDR1 and CDR2: MDHEN, SYDVKM. Written as DNA, the CDR3 is TGTGCCAGCAGCCTAAACAGGGAAGGAAGCAATCAGCCCCAGCATTTT. Protein: CASSLNREGSNQPQHF.

Only one count was recorded for this clone. The CDR3 sequence is CATSDSGKGQPQHF. The CDR3 DNA follows: TGTGCCACCAGTGATTCAGGGAAGGGTCAGCCCCAGCATTTT. This chain links TRBV24-1 with TRBJ1-5; possibly TRBD1 for D (5 bases). CDR1 and CDR2 (germline): KGHDR, SFDVKD. The CDR3 loop spans 14 amino acids. Deletions cut 2 bases from V and 6 bases from J, with 10 bases between.

This clone was seen a single time. J is TRBJ1-5 and V is TRBV6-5; 10 positions match TRBD1. Germline V CDR1 and CDR2: MNHEY, SVGAGI. J gave up 6 bases and V 4 bases, and 6 bases lay outside the gene matches. The CDR3 contains 15 residues. CDR3 bases: TGTGCCAGCAGTTCGACAGGGGGCAGGGGTCAGCCCCAGCATTTT. It specifies CASSSTGGRGQPQHF.

The rearrangement links TRBV9 to TRBJ2-7; D possibly corresponds to TRBD1 (7 bases). Germline assignment: CDR1 SGDLS and CDR2 YYNGEE. Trimming left V 7 bases short and J 5 bases short, with 16 bases between. The CDR3 is 13 residues long. In DNA form, the CDR3 reads TGTGCCAGCGCTTTCCAGGGGGGAGACGAGCAGTACTTC. Protein product: CASAFQGGDEQYF.

V gene TRBV11-2 combines with J gene TRBJ1-2; 8 bases are a match to TRBD1. The CDR3 totals 14 residues. The germline V gene encodes CDR1 SGHAT and CDR2 FQNNGV. Trimming took 4 bases from V and 8 from J; bases not matched to a gene: 9. CDR3 sequence (DNA): TGTGCCAGCAGCTGGGGGAGGACAGGGAGCGGCTACACCTTC. This codes for CASSWGRTGSGYTF.

CDR3 region: CASSLDGADYYEQYF. The DNA for the CDR3 is TGTGCCAGCAGCTTAGATGGAGCGGACTACTACGAGCAGTACTTC. This chain uses TRBV11-2 with TRBJ2-7, with D perhaps TRBD2 (6 bases). Trimming took 0 bases from V and 3 from J, leaving 12 bases between them. The CDR3 contains 15 residues. Germline CDR1 is SGHAT and CDR2 is FQNNGV.

The gene calls are TRBV29-1 and TRBJ1-2, with a possible D match to TRBD1 (5 bases). This CDR3 spans 13 amino acids. V was clipped by 4 bases and J by 5 bases, with 14 bases between them. Germline CDR1 is SQVTM and CDR2 is ANQGSEA. CDR3 sequence reads: CSVGQQDSYGYTF. As DNA, the CDR3 is TGCAGCGTTGGACAACAGGATTCTTATGGCTACACCTTC.

V and J are TRBV7-2 and TRBJ1-1, with 7 bases aligning to TRBD1. The V segment lost 5 bases and the J segment 0 bases; nucleotides outside the gene matches: 6. The CDR3 loop spans 15 amino acids. From germline, CDR1 is SGHTA and CDR2 FQGNSA. CDR3 DNA sequence: TGTGCCAGCAGCCCATCGACAGGGATGAACACTGAAGCTTTCTTT. Residues: CASSPSTGMNTEAFF.

The gene calls are TRBV5-1 and TRBJ1-1, with D unclear. CDR3 length: 13 amino acids. Germline lookup yields CDR1 SGHRS and CDR2 YFSETQ. The V gene lost 0 bases and the J gene lost 2 bases, with 5 bases spanning the gap. As DNA, the CDR3 is TGCGCCAGCAGCTTGGAGAGTAACACTGAAGCTTTCTTT. Its protein product is CASSLESNTEAFF. Based on the CDR3 plus reference TRBV5-1 and TRBJ1-1, the full variable domain is KAGVTQTPRYLIKTRGQQVTLSCSPISGHRSVSWYQQTPGQGLQFLFEYFSETQRNKGNFPGRFSGRQFSNSRSEMNVSTLELGDSALYLCASSLESNTEAFFGQGTRLTVV.

This rearrangement joins TRBV2 to TRBJ2-2; TRBD1 aligns across 9 bases. V trimming: 6 bases; J trimming: 5 bases; junction bases outside the gene matches: 4. The germline V gene has CDR1 SNHLY and CDR2 FYNNEI. The CDR3 contains 14 residues. CDR3 residues: CASRRTGETGELFF. In DNA, the CDR3 is TGTGCCAGCAGGAGGACAGGGGAGACCGGGGAGCTGTTTTTT.

The CDR3 here is CASSPIGEGGYTF. The CDR3 nucleotides are TGTGCCAGCAGTCCCATAGGGGAGGGCGGCTACACCTTC. The genes are TRBV2 and TRBJ1-2; D is possibly TRBD1 (5 bases). Germline values: CDR1 SNHLY, CDR2 FYNNEI. There are 13 residues in the CDR3. V lost 5 bases to trimming and J lost 8 bases, with 15 bases between them.

The V call is TRBV7-8, the J call TRBJ1-1, with 8 nucleotides matching TRBD1. Unmatched junction bases numbered 8, after V lost 5 bases and J lost 0 bases. This CDR3 has 16 amino acids. Germline lookup yields CDR1 SGHVS and CDR2 FQNEAQ. The CDR3 sequence: CASSTGTGLMNTEAFF. CDR3 coding DNA: TGTGCCAGCAGCACGGGGACAGGACTCATGAACACTGAAGCTTTCTTT.

The rearrangement uses TRBV30 and TRBJ1-1; D is unresolved. Germline values: CDR1 GTSNPN, CDR2 SVGIG (reference sequence). This CDR3 contains 14 residues. Trimming took 4 bases from V and 5 from J, leaving 17 bases between them. The CDR3 sequence is CAWISRFGSTEAFF. CDR3 nucleotide sequence: TGTGCCTGGATATCGAGGTTTGGAAGTACTGAAGCTTTCTTT.

In DNA, the CDR3 is TGTGCCAGCAGTTTCTCTCTCCGAAGACTAGCAGTAAATGAGCAGTTCTTC. It encodes CASSFSLRRLAVNEQFF. The chain employs TRBV28 and TRBJ2-1; 7 positions match TRBD2. The CDR3 sequence is 17 residues long. From germline, CDR1 is MDHEN and CDR2 SYDVKM. Losses at the gene ends were 3 bases for V and 7 bases for J; bases not matched to a gene: 15.

About this clone itself: The sample carries other DNA sequences with the same CDR3. The rearrangement joins TRBV28 to TRBJ1-2; D is perhaps TRBD1 (5 bases). CDR3 size: 13 residues. V lost 3 bases to trimming and J lost 1 base, with 6 bases between them. In germline, CDR1 is MDHEN, CDR2 SYDVKM. The chain's CDR3 is CASSLGGNYGYTF. CDR3 DNA sequence: TGTGCCAGCAGTTTGGGGGGTAACTATGGCTACACCTTC.